The clone carrying this T cell receptor beta chain was seen ten or more times. Antigen: not known. These data belong to a study of neurological immune-mediated disorders. Study outcomes and limitations: Multiple sclerosis, the disease with the least TCR clonal expansion, fell below healthy controls, whereas HTLV-1-associated myelopathy showed the most.

As to time point: longitudinal time-point 2. Unsorted libraries were generated from 2 million PBMCs held at -80 degrees C. By 5'RACE with 10-nucleotide random UMIs, the cDNA was made. From 15-18 subjects, every sequencing run obtained over 190 million TCR-beta sequences. TCRdb itself ran the 5' RACE reads through MiXCR, one entry per CDR3 protein. The data show 55,000 to 65,000 distinct CDR3 sequences, about 8.9% seen once. This CDR3 region has 12 residues. V shed 8 bases, J shed 4 bases, and the junction held 3 bases outside the gene matches. The germline V gene has CDR1 MDHEN and CDR2 SYDVKM. Sequencing used PBMCs. The V call is TRBV28, the J call TRBJ1-2, with 8 bases identical to TRBD1. The sequence derives from a man aged 25-45 years in good health. As DNA, the CDR3 is TGTGCCAGCTGGACAGGGAGCTATGGCTACACCTTC. It encodes CASWTGSYGYTF.